This T cell receptor (beta chain) appears in the sequencing data of a study of CD8+ T cells in alopecia areata. General study points: Higher clonality was seen in lesional scalp than in normal scalp, especially in alopecia totalis/universalis. Sharing of TCR sequences between patients (possibly for HLA-related reasons) was less clear than in mice.

V was pared by 0 bases and J by 0 bases, with 7 bases between. In germline, CDR1 is SGHRS, CDR2 YFSETQ. CDR3 length: 15 amino acids. As for this clone: Its antigen is not identified.

RNA extraction and reverse transcription yielded cDNA as sequencing template. Sequencing was performed with immunoSEQ multiplex PCR; in TCRdb, only in-frame clones are kept and a portion is missing. Of 200,000 to 250,000 clones in the sample, around 50% are singletons; the top ten hold around 5%. The sequenced sample consisted of CD8+ T cells sorted from blood. The chain recombines TRBV5-1 with TRBJ1-3, with D perhaps TRBD1 (5 bases). The TCR originated in a human donor in good health. The CDR3 region has the DNA TGCGCCAGCAGCTTGGAAGGGGACTCTGGAAACACCATATATTTT. This gives the protein CASSLEGDSGNTIYF.